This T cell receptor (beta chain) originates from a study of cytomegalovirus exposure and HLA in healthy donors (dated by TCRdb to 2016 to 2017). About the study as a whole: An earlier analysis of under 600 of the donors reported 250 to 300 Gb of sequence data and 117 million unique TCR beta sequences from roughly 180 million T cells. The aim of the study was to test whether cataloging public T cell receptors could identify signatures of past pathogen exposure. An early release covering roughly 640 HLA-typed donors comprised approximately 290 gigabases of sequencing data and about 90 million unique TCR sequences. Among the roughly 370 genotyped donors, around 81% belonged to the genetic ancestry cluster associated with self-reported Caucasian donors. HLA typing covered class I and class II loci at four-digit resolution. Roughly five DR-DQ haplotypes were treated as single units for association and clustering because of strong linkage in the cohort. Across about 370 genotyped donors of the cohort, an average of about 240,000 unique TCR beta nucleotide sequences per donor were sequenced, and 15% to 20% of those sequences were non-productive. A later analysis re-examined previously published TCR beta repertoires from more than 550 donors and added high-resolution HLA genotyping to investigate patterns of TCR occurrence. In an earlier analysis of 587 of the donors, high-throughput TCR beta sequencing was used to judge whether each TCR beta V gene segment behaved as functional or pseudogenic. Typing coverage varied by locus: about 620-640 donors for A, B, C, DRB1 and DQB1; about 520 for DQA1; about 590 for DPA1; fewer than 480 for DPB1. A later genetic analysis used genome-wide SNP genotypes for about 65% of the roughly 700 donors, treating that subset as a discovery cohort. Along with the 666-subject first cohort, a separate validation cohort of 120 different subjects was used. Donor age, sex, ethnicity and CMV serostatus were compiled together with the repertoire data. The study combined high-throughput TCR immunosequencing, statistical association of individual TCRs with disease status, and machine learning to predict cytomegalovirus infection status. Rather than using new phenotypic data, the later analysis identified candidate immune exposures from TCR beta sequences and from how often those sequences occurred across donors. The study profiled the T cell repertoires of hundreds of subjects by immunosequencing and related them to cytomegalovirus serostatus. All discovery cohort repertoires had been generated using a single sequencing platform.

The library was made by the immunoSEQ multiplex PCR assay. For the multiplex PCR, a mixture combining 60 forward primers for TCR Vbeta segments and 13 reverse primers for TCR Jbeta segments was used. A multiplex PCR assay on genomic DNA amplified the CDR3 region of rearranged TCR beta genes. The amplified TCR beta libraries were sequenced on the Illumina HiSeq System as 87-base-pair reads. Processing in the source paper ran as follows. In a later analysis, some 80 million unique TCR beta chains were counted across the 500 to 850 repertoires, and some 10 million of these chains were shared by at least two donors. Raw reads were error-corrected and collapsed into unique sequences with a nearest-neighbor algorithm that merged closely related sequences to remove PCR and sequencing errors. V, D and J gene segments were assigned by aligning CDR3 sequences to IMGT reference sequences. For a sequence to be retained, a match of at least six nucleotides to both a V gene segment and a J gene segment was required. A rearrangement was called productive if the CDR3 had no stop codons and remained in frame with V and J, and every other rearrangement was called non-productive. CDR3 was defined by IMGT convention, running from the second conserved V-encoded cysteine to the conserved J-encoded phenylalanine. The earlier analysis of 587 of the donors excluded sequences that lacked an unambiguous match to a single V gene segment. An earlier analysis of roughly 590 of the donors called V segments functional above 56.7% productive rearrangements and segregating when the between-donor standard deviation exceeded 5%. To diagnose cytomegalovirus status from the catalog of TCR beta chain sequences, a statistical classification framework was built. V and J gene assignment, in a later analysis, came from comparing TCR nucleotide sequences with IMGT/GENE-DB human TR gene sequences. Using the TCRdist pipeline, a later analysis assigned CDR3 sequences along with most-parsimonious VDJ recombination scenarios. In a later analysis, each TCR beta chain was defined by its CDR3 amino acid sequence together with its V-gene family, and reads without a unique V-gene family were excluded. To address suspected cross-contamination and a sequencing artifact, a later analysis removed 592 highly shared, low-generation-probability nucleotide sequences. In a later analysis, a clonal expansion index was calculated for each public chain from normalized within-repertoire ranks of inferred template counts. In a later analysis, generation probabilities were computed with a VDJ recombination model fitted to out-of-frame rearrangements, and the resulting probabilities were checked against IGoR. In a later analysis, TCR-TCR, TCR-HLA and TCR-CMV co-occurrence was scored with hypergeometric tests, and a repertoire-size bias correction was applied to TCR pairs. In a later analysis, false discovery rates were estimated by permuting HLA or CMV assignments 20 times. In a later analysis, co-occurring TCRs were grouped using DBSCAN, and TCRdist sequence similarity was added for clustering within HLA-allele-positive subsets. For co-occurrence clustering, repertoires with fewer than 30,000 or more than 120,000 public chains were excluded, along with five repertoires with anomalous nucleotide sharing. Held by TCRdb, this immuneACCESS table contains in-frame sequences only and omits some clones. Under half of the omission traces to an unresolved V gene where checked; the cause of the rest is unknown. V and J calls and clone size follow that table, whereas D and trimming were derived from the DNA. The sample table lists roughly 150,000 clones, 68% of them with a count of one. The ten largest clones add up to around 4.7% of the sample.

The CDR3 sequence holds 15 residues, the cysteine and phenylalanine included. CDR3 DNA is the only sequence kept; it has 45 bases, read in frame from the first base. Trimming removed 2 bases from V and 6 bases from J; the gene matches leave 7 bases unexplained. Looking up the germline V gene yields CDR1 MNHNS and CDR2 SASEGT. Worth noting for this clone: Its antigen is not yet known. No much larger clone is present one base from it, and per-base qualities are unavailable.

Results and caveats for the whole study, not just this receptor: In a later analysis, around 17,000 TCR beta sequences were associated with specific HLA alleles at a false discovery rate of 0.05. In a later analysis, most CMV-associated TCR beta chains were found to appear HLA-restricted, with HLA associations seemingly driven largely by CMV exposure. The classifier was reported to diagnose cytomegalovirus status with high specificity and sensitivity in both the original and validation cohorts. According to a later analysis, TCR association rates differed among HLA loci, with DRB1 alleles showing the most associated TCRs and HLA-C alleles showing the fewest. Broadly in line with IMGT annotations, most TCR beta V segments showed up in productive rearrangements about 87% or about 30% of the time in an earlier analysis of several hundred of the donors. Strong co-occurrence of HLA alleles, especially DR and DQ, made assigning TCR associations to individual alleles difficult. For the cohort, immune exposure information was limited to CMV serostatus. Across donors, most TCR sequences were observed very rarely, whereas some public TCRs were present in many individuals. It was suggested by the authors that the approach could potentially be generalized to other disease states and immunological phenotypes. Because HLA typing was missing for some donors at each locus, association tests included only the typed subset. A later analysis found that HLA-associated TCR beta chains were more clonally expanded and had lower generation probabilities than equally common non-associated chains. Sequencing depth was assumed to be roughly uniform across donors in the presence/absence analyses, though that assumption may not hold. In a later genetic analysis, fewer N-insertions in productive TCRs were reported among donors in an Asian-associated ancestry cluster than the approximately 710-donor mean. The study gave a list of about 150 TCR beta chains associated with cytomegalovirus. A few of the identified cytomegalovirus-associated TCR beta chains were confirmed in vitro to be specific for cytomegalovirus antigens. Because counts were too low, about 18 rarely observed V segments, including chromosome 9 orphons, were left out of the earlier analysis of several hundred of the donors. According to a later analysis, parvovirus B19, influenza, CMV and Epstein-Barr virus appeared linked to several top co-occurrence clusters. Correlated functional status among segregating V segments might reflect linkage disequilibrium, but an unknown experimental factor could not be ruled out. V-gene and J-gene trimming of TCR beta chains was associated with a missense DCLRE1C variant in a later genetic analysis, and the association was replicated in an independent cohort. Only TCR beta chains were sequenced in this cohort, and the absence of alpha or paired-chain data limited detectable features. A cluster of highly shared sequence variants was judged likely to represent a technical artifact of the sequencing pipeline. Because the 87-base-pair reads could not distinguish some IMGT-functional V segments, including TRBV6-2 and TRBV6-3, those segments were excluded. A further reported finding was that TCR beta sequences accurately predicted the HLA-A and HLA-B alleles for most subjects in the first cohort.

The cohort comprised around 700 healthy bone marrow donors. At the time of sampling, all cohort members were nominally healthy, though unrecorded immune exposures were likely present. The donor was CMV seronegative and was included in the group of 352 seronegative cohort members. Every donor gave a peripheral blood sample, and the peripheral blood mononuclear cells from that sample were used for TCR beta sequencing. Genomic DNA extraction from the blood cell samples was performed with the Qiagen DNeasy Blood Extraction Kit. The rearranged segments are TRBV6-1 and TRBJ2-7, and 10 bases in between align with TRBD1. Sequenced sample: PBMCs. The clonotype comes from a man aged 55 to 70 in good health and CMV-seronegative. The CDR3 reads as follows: CASSEPDGTGAEQYF. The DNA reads TGTGCCAGCAGTGAACCCGACGGGACAGGGGCCGAGCAGTACTTC.